This T cell receptor beta chain comes out of a study of PD-L1 blockade in urothelial cancer. The overall study: Twenty-five out of 29 patients were men whose urothelial cancer was bladder-origin. Analyzed time points were 3 weeks (second dose) and 6 weeks after therapy began.

TCRdb's table, derived via immunoSEQ multiplex PCR, lists solely in-frame clones and lacks some. The table records about 38,000 clones, 86% of them present only once. The V segment lost 8 bases and the J segment 3 bases; nucleotides outside the gene matches: 4. Germline V gene data show CDR1 as LNHDA and CDR2 as SQIVND (reference sequence). The CDR3 covers 14 residues. Time point in this sample: peripheral blood 6 weeks after treatment start. Regarding this clone: What it binds is unknown.

Study-wide results and limits: Pretreatment peripheral blood TCR clonality that fell below the median predicted better survival among the patients studied.

The source is a man between 60 and 75 years old with urothelial cancer. The chain is built from TRBV19 and TRBJ2-2, with 9 bases fitting TRBD1. This material consisted of PBMCs, taken around atezolizumab (anti-PD-L1) treatment. The CDR3 sequence is CASDWTGDTGELFF. The DNA for the CDR3 is TGTGCCAGTGACTGGACAGGGGACACCGGGGAGCTGTTTTTT.